The clone carrying this T cell receptor (beta chain) was detected ten times or more. What it binds is unknown. The junction differs from germline at one of its ends, possibly a read error. The data stem from a study of T-cell reconstitution after alpha-beta-depleted transplantation in children. Study-wide results and limits: Reportedly, roughly two months post-transplant, alpha-beta T cells arose from several hundred expanded graft clones. Some patients showed high day-60 TCRbeta diversity, which derived from surviving recipient T cells and thymic progenitors.

Unique molecular identifiers tagged the TCRbeta library. In TCRdb, the PCR reads were re-called with MiXCR into one record per CDR3 protein. This table holds 200,000 or so distinct CDR3 sequences, 6.3% found once. Per germline, CDR1 SSHAT and CDR2 FNYEAQ (reference sequence). This CDR3 comprises 15 residues. The sequence came from a girl under three years old with combined immunodeficiency, due to receive a stem cell transplant. The specimen was PBMCs, collected before TCRalphabeta/CD19-depleted stem cell transplant. This chain connects TRBV7-7 to TRBJ2-1; 9 bases are a match to TRBD1. The CDR3, as DNA: TGTGCTAGCAGCTTAGTACAGGGGGCAATTGATGAGCAGTTCTTC. This sequence encodes CASSLVQGAIDEQFF.